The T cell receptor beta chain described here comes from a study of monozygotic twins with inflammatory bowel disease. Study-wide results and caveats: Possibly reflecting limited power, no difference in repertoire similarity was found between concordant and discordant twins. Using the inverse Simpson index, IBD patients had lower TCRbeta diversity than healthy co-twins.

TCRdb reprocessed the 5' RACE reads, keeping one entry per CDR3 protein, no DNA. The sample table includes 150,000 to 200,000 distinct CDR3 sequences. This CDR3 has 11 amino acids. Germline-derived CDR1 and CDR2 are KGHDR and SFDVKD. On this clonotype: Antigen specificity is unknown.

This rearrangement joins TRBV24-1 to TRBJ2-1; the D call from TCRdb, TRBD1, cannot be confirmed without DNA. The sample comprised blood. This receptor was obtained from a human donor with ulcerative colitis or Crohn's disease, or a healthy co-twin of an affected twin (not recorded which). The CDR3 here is CATRGVGEQFF.